These T cell receptor beta chains were read from a single sample in a study of T cell changes during pregnancy in multiple sclerosis. Using immunoSEQ multiplex PCR, the repertoire was profiled, and TCRdb retains in-frame clones only, with some absent. There are under 55,000 clones in the sample; more than 80% occur only once, and 0.37% lies in the top ten. Sequences were derived from CD4+ T cells from peripheral blood mononuclear cells, sampled before pregnancy. Source of these receptors: a female donor with multiple sclerosis, enrolled in a pregnancy study. The conserved cysteine and the conserved F or W are not part of the CDR3 here. Clone size is shown for a subset of rows, as once, few, many or a class of expanded clone.

>-|TRBV5-1
ASSSSQGPNTEAF
>-|TRBV5-1
ASSLMDRTPYEQY
>-|TRBV2
ASTGMDTQY
>-|TRBV5-1
ASSKDSGTGANVLT
>-|TRBV4-1
ASSQEWDRVAF
>-|TRBV6-5
ASHNPLTGVGGYT
>-|TRBV11-2
ASSFGLAGVDTQY
>-|TRBV27
ASSFWPAGGTGELF
>-|TRBV27
ASTSSTDTQY
>once|TRBV6-5
ASSYFRGTGELF
>-|TRBV6-1
ASSQGQGFRNEQF
>few|TRBV10-2
ASRLAGANTGELF
>-|TRBV5-1
ASSVSWGDEQF
>-|TRBV5-1
ASSLVDRTYEQY
>-|TRBV5-5
ASSWTDLASQPQH
>-|TRBV2
ASSRLAGGTAGELF
>-|TRBV6-5
ASRTGQGAREQY
>once|TRBV7-9
ASSLPPVLASTDTQY
>-|TRBV19
ASSIPRRAGDNEQF
>-|TRBV27
ASRSQGAGETQY
>once|TRBV19
ASSMVLAGTGELF
>-|TRBV27
ASSWDRAYGYT
>-|TRBV9
ASSVNGETQY
>-|TRBV5-1
ASSLGGQGTVGTGELF
>-|TRBV6-5
ASRNGLARTDTQY
>-|TRBV7-2
ASSLLAGQGNEQF
>-|TRBV19
ASSSDGGMNTEAF
>-|TRBV7-2
ASSFPTSGSSYNEQF
>-|TRBV29-1
SAGVKSNEQY